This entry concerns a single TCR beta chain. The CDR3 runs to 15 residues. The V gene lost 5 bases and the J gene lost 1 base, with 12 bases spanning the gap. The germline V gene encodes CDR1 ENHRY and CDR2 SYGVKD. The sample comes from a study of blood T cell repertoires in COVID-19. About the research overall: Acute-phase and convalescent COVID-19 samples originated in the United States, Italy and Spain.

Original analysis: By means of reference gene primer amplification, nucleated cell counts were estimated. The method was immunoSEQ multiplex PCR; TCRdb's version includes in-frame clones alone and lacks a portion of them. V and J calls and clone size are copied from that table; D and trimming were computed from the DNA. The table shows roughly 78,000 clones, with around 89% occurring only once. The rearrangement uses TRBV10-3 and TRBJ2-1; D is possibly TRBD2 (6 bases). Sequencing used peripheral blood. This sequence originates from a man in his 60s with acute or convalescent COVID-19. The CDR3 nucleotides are TGTGCCATCAGTAATATGGGGACTTCCTACAATGAGCAGTTCTTC. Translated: CAISNMGTSYNEQFF.